A single sample is the source of the 19 T cell receptor beta chains below, sequenced in a study of CD8+CD57+ T cells in acquired aplastic anemia. Patients selected for sequencing had displayed CD8+CD57+ cell expansion by flow cytometry. The template used for profiling TCR beta VDJ and CDR3 was genomic DNA. TCRdb redid the calling of the reads with MiXCR, one entry per CDR3 protein. The sample has under 200,000 distinct CDR3 sequences; less than 50% are singletons. Sequenced material: sorted CD4+, CD8+, or CD8+CD57+ T cells (not recorded which) from PBMCs. The receptors were sampled from a human donor with aplastic anemia.

The chain recombines TRBV2 with TRBJ2-7; D uncertain. Trimming stripped 0 bases from V and 3 bases from J, with 9 bases between. Per germline, CDR1 SNHLY and CDR2 FYNNEI. This CDR3 has 14 residues. The CDR3 sequence is CASSEALIHYEQYF. The CDR3 bases are TGTGCCAGCAGTGAAGCGCTTATCCACTACGAGCAGTACTTC.

For this clonotype: A read error may be the cause here, since a much bigger clone is one base away. The rearrangement links TRBV5-5 to TRBJ1-4, with no clear D. V was clipped by 7 bases and J by 7 bases, with 20 bases between them. CDR1 SGHKS and CDR2 YYEKEE come from the germline V gene (reference sequence). This CDR3 contains 15 residues. Here the CDR3 DNA reads TGTGCCAGCGGCCTCTATCAAGGTGGTGGTGAAAAACTGTTTTTT. Translated, it gives CASGLYQGGGEKLFF.

In its sample, this clonotype was seen many times. V and J are TRBV20-1 and TRBJ2-7; 7 positions agree with TRBD1. The CDR3 consists of 12 residues. The V and J ends lost 5 bases and 2 bases, in that order; junction bases with no gene match: 3. The germline gives CDR1 DFQATT, CDR2 SNEGSKA (reference sequence). In nucleotides, the CDR3 is TGCAGTGCTCGGGACAGCCCCTACGAGCAGTACTTC. Its translation is CSARDSPYEQYF.

V usage is TRBV11-2 and J usage is TRBJ2-1, with 10 nucleotides matching TRBD2. This CDR3 comprises 17 residues. Germline CDR1 is SGHAT and CDR2 is FQNNGV. V shed 5 bases, J shed 6 bases, and the junction held 13 bases outside the gene matches. The CDR3 sequence: CASSPPGLAGVGNEQFF. CDR3 bases: TGTGCCAGCAGCCCCCCTGGCCTAGCGGGAGTTGGCAATGAGCAGTTCTTC.

This rearrangement joins TRBV12-3 or TRBV12-4 to TRBJ2-7; 7 nucleotides match TRBD2. The CDR3 extends over 17 amino acids. Losses at the gene ends were 6 bases for V and 3 bases for J; bases not matched to a gene: 17. The CDR3 nucleotides are TGTGCCAGCAGCCTAGAGATGGGAGCGGGGAGGGACTACGAGCAGTACTTC. As protein: CASSLEMGAGRDYEQYF.

About this clonotype: A read error is possible here, since a much larger clone lies one base away. The chain combines TRBV11-2 with TRBJ2-1, with 10 bases aligning to TRBD1. CDR3 length: 15 residues. After removal of 1 base from V and 8 bases from J, the junction contained 5 bases not matched to a gene. The V gene's germline CDR1 is SGHAT and CDR2 FQNNGV. The CDR3 loop is CASSLGRGQGHEQFF. In DNA form, the CDR3 reads TGTGCCAGCAGCTTAGGTAGGGGACAGGGGCATGAGCAGTTCTTC.

This rearrangement joins TRBV15 to TRBJ2-7; 8 nucleotides line up with TRBD1. The trim removed 0 bases at V and 12 bases at J, leaving 16 bases unmatched. The CDR3 is made up of 16 amino acids. CDR1 and CDR2 (germline): LNHNV, YYDKDF (reference sequence). The CDR3 nucleotides are TGTGCCACCAGCAGAGATGGGACAGGTGGTGTCGGTCAGATGTACTTC. Translated, it gives CATSRDGTGGVGQMYF.

The chain couples TRBV6-5 to TRBJ2-6, with TRBD2 as a possible D gene (6 bases). CDR3 length: 15 amino acids. With 9 bases removed from V and 4 bases from J, the gap between germline ends came to 16 bases. The germline V gene encodes CDR1 MNHEY and CDR2 SVGAGI. The DNA for the CDR3 is TGTGCCAGTCAGAGGGAGGCGCGGGGGGCCAACGTCCTGACTTTC. Translated, it gives CASQREARGANVLTF.

The chain has TRBV7-8 and TRBJ1-5, with 10 bases aligning to TRBD1. Germline assignment: CDR1 SGHVS and CDR2 FQNEAQ. The CDR3 totals 16 residues. Trimming took 3 bases from V and 5 from J; bases not matched to a gene: 7. The CDR3 region has the DNA TGTGCCAGCAGCTTTCGGGACAGGGGAACATATCAGCCCCAGCATTTT. Translation: CASSFRDRGTYQPQHF.

This clonotype was found many times. The chain links TRBV7-9 to TRBJ2-2; D ambiguous. With 1 base removed from V and 5 bases from J, the gap between germline ends came to 5 bases. There are 13 residues in the CDR3. The germline V gene has CDR1 SEHNR and CDR2 FQNEAQ (reference sequence). Here the CDR3 reads CASSLETTGELFF. For the CDR3, the DNA is TGTGCCAGCAGCTTAGAAACAACCGGGGAGCTGTTTTTT.

The chain employs TRBV7-3 and TRBJ1-6; D is possibly TRBD1 (5 bases). Germline values: CDR1 SGHTA, CDR2 FQGTGA. V was cut by 7 bases and J by 5 bases, with 12 bases left in between. The CDR3 covers 14 residues. As DNA, the CDR3 is TGTGCCAGCAAACTAGACAGCCATAATTCACCCCTCCACTTT. This codes for CASKLDSHNSPLHF.

The rearrangement links TRBV11-3 to TRBJ1-2; D gene unclear. The CDR3 is 14 amino acids. The germline gives CDR1 SGHNT, CDR2 YENEEA. The V gene lost 5 bases and the J gene lost 5 bases, with 15 bases spanning the gap. Here the CDR3 reads CASSPAGPTYGYTF. The CDR3 DNA is TGTGCCAGCAGCCCTGCCGGGCCTACTTATGGCTACACCTTC.

The rearrangement joins TRBV20-1 to TRBJ2-3, with TRBD2 matching 10 bases. The germline V gene encodes CDR1 DFQATT and CDR2 SNEGSKA (reference sequence). CDR3 length: 16 amino acids. The junction had 7 bases not matched to a gene; V was cut back by 0 bases and J by 4 bases. The CDR3 sequence: CSARDPSGRGADTQYF. The CDR3 DNA is TGCAGTGCTAGAGACCCTAGCGGGAGAGGGGCAGATACGCAGTATTTT.

This clonotype has only a few counts. The J gene is TRBJ2-5, the V gene TRBV27; D remains ambiguous. Trimming took 8 bases from V and 4 from J, leaving 20 bases between them. Germline V CDR1 and CDR2: MNHEY, SMNVEV (reference sequence). This CDR3 has 15 residues. CDR3: CASPGRGPRAETQYF. The CDR3 DNA is TGTGCCAGCCCTGGTAGAGGTCCTAGGGCAGAGACCCAGTACTTC.

This clonotype has ten or more counts. The V call is TRBV6-6, the J call TRBJ1-1, with D possibly TRBD1 on 6 matching bases. V lost 7 bases and J 7 bases, leaving 16 bases between the germline ends. The CDR3 has 13 amino acids. Germline-derived CDR1 and CDR2 are MNHNY and SVGAGI (reference sequence). The CDR3 is CASTTPGQLEAFF. In DNA, the CDR3 is TGTGCCAGCACCACACCCGGACAGCTTGAAGCTTTCTTT.

This clonotype occurred many times. This chain connects TRBV10-1 to TRBJ2-3, with D possibly being TRBD1 or TRBD2 (5 bases each). CDR1 is WNHNN and CDR2 is SYGVQD in the germline V gene (reference sequence). V was clipped by 0 bases and J by 1 base, with 11 bases between them. The CDR3 extends over 16 amino acids. The CDR3 DNA sequence: TGCGCCAGCAGTGAGTCGGGGGAAGATGGCACAGATACGCAGTATTTT. Translating it yields CASSESGEDGTDTQYF.

This chain links TRBV7-6 with TRBJ1-1, with 7 bases that match TRBD1. Germline trimming cut 5 bases from V and 0 bases from J; bases unmatched to any gene: 3. Germline-derived CDR1 and CDR2 are SGHVS and FNYEAQ. The CDR3 contains 14 residues. In nucleotides, the CDR3 is TGTGCCAGCAGCATGACAGGGATGAACACTGAAGCTTTCTTT. Its protein is CASSMTGMNTEAFF.

This clonotype was counted at least ten times. V gene TRBV10-3 combines with J gene TRBJ2-3, with a tentative D call TRBD1 (5 bases). CDR1 ENHRY and CDR2 SYGVKD come from the germline V gene. Between the trimmed V and J ends, which lost 8 bases and 0 bases, there was a span of 18 bases. The CDR3 runs to 16 residues. The DNA of the CDR3 is TGTGCCATCCATCCTGGGGCAGACAGTAGCACAGATACGCAGTATTTT. This sequence encodes CAIHPGADSSTDTQYF.

As regards this clonotype: The junction departs from the called germline gene at one end, perhaps through a read error. J is TRBJ2-7 and V is TRBV30; 7 bases agree with TRBD1. The CDR3 contains 13 residues. Germline V gene lookup returns CDR1 GTSNPN and CDR2 SVGIG (reference sequence). The CDR3 region is CAWSEAGGYEQYF. The CDR3 coding sequence is TGTGCCTGGAGTGAGGCAGGGGGATACGAACAGTACTTC. The complete variable domain, with remaining parts taken from reference TRBV30 and TRBJ2-7, reads SQTIHQWPATLVQPVGSPLSLECTVEGTSNPNLYWYRQAAGRGLQLLFYSVGIGQISSEVPQNLSASRPQDRQFILSSKKLLLSDSGFYLCAWSEAGGYEQYFGPGTRLTVT.